Below are 30 T cell receptor beta chains sequenced from a single sample in a study of PD-1 blockade in classical Hodgkin lymphoma. TCRdb keeps only in-frame clones here, not all; method: immunoSEQ multiplex PCR. Seen here are 20,000 to 25,000 clones, less than 95% observed once, and the top ten hold 5% to 6.5%. Time point indicated: newly diagnosed, previously untreated cHL patient sample. Sample: peripheral blood mononuclear cells (PBMCs). These receptors all stem from a human donor with classical Hodgkin lymphoma.

The chain is built from TRBV6-1 and TRBJ1-5; 7 bases are a match to TRBD1. Unmatched junction bases numbered 6, after V lost 5 bases and J lost 2 bases. The CDR3 loop spans 15 amino acids. The germline gives CDR1 MNHNS, CDR2 SASEGT. The CDR3 DNA reads TGTGCCAGCAGTCCACAAGGGACAGGCAATCAGCCCCAGCATTTT. Amino acid sequence: CASSPQGTGNQPQHF.

The sample holds one count of this clone. V gene TRBV30 combines with J gene TRBJ2-6; D remains ambiguous. Germline V CDR1 and CDR2: GTSNPN, SVGIG (reference sequence). The CDR3 is 13 residues long. Trimming left V 5 bases short and J 0 bases short, with 5 bases between. The DNA for the CDR3 is TGTGCCTGGTGCAGCTCTGGGGCCAACGTCCTGACTTTC. The encoded protein is CAWCSSGANVLTF.

The chain joins TRBV6-5 to TRBJ1-1; D not certain. This CDR3 comprises 15 residues. V shed 0 bases and J shed 2 bases, with 10 bases lying between them. Germline V gene sequence: CDR1 MNHEY, CDR2 SVGAGI. For the CDR3, the DNA is TGTGCCAGCAGTTACTCGGTTCACAGTAACACTGAAGCTTTCTTT. Its translation: CASSYSVHSNTEAFF.

The chain combines TRBV7-2 with TRBJ2-3; 8 bases match TRBD2. The junction had 7 bases not matched to a gene; V was cut back by 4 bases and J by 1 base. Germline values: CDR1 SGHTA, CDR2 FQGNSA. The CDR3 runs to 16 residues. The CDR3 loop reads CASSSRRGARTDTQYF. The CDR3 DNA is TGTGCCAGCAGCTCGCGGCGGGGGGCTCGCACAGATACGCAGTATTTT.

J is TRBJ1-2 and V is TRBV5-1; 8 nucleotides align to TRBD1. The CDR3 consists of 16 residues. Germline assignment: CDR1 SGHRS and CDR2 YFSETQ. V was pared by 0 bases and J by 3 bases, with 7 bases of the junction left unmatched. CDR3 in amino acids: CASSLVGAGGDYGYTF. The CDR3, as DNA: TGCGCCAGCAGCTTGGTAGGGGCAGGGGGCGACTATGGCTACACCTTC.

V usage is TRBV7-2 and J usage is TRBJ1-3; TRBD1 aligns across 7 bases. CDR1 and CDR2 from the germline V gene are SGHTA and FQGNSA. The CDR3 sequence is 15 residues long. V lost 5 bases to trimming and J lost 6 bases; unmatched junction nucleotides: 10. This CDR3 is CASSRGDSRVNTIYF. CDR3 sequence (DNA): TGTGCCAGCAGCAGAGGGGACAGCCGGGTAAACACCATATATTTT.

The rearrangement uses TRBV15 and TRBJ2-7, with unresolved D. Trimming took off 0 bases at V and 4 bases at J, with 10 bases between the two ends. CDR1 is LNHNV, CDR2 YYDKDF, per germline (reference sequence). The CDR3 length is 14 residues. CDR3 protein: CATSRDRSSYEQYF. The CDR3, as DNA: TGTGCCACCAGCAGAGATAGGTCCAGTTACGAGCAGTACTTC.

This chain joins TRBV15 and TRBJ2-1, with 13 bases lining up with TRBD2. J was trimmed by 3 bases and V by 0 bases; bases with no gene match: 5. There are 18 residues in the CDR3. Germline CDR1 is LNHNV and CDR2 is YYDKDF (reference sequence). CDR3 in DNA: TGTGCCACCAGCAGAGATAAACTAGCGGGGGGGTTCTACAATGAGCAGTTCTTC. Translating it yields CATSRDKLAGGFYNEQFF.

The rearrangement joins TRBV7-8 to TRBJ1-3; D is possibly TRBD1 (6 bases). The germline V and J ends were trimmed by 5 bases and 2 bases, with 10 bases remaining between them. The CDR3 totals 14 residues. CDR1 SGHVS and CDR2 FQNEAQ come from the germline V gene. DNA for the CDR3: TGTGCCAGCAGCCAGAACAGGGCTGGAAACACCATATATTTT. Translated: CASSQNRAGNTIYF.

J is TRBJ2-3 and V is TRBV19, with TRBD2 identical over 8 bases. The CDR3 has 15 residues. Trimming cost V 3 bases and J 5 bases; bases outside gene matches: 7. CDR1 is LNHDA, CDR2 SQIVND, per germline (reference sequence). CDR3 sequence reads: CASSIGGGSVDTQYF. DNA for the CDR3: TGTGCCAGTAGTATCGGGGGGGGTTCGGTAGATACGCAGTATTTT. The variable domain in full, completed from reference TRBV19 and TRBJ2-3, reads DGGITQSPKYLFRKEGQNVTLSCEQNLNHDAMYWYRQDPGQGLRLIYYSQIVNDFQKGDIAEGYSVSREKKESFPLTVTSAQKNPTAFYLCASSIGGGSVDTQYFGPGTRLTVL.

The chain employs TRBV7-2 and TRBJ1-2; unclear D gene. CDR1 is SGHTA and CDR2 is FQGNSA in the germline V gene. CDR3 length: 13 amino acids. The V and J ends lost 0 bases and 2 bases respectively, with 4 bases between them. CDR3 sequence reads: CASSLAGNYGYTF. The CDR3 bases are TGTGCCAGCAGCTTAGCGGGCAACTATGGCTACACCTTC. Drawing the rest from reference TRBV7-2 and TRBJ1-2, the complete variable domain is GAGVSQSPSNKVTEKGKDVELRCDPISGHTALYWYRQSLGQGLEFLIYFQGNSAPDKSGLPSDRFSAERTGGSVSTLTIQRTQQEDSAVYLCASSLAGNYGYTFGSGTRLTVV.

The chain joins TRBV27 to TRBJ1-2; maybe TRBD1 (5 bases). V lost 6 bases and J 1 base, leaving 9 bases between the germline ends. Germline V gives CDR1 MNHEY, CDR2 SMNVEV (reference sequence). The CDR3 is 13 residues long. In nucleotides, the CDR3 is TGTGCCAGCAGCCGACAGTTTAACTATGGCTACACCTTC. This translates into CASSRQFNYGYTF.

J is TRBJ2-7 and V is TRBV21-1; the D call TRBD1 from the table was never checked on the DNA. TRBV21-1 is classified as a pseudogene. The CDR3 length is 17 residues. CDR3: CASSKRSIGTGSHEQYF. The CDR3 DNA reads TGTGCCAGCAGCAAGCGCAGCATCGGGACAGGTTCCCACGAGCAGTACTTC.

The chain uses TRBV15 and TRBJ2-5; D unresolved. CDR1 LNHNV and CDR2 YYDKDF come from the germline V gene (reference sequence). The CDR3 is made up of 13 amino acids. Trimming removed 0 bases at V and 2 bases at J, with 4 bases between. CDR3 protein: CATSRDLQETQYF. The CDR3 coding sequence is TGTGCCACCAGCAGAGACTTACAAGAGACCCAGTACTTC.

The chain carries TRBV15 and TRBJ2-1; 8 positions agree with TRBD2. The V and J ends lost 0 bases and 4 bases, in that order; junction bases with no gene match: 2. This CDR3 has 15 amino acids. CDR1 is LNHNV, CDR2 YYDKDF, per germline (reference sequence). The CDR3 loop reads CATSRDSGGYNEQFF. In nucleotides, the CDR3 is TGTGCCACCAGCAGAGATTCGGGGGGGTACAATGAGCAGTTCTTC.

The genes are TRBV5-4 and TRBJ2-2, with 8 bases identical to TRBD1. Germline lookup yields CDR1 SGHNT and CDR2 YYREEE (reference sequence). The CDR3 covers 15 residues. The J segment lost 3 bases and the V segment lost 4 bases, leaving 5 bases of the junction unmatched. CDR3 DNA sequence: TGTGCCAGCAGCCGACAGGGGCCGTACACCGGGGAGCTGTTTTTT. Encoded protein: CASSRQGPYTGELFF.

For the CDR3, the DNA is TGTGCCAGCAGTGAAATTGTTGTGAACACTGAAGCTTTCTTT. It is translated as CASSEIVVNTEAFF. The chain carries TRBV6-1 and TRBJ1-1; no reliable D call. Trimming removed 2 bases at V and 0 bases at J, with 7 bases between. The CDR3 is 14 amino acids. Germline V lookup: CDR1 MNHNS, CDR2 SASEGT.

The chain joins TRBV10-3 to TRBJ2-7; 16 positions agree with TRBD2. This CDR3 comprises 19 residues. The V and J ends lost 4 bases and 0 bases, in that order; junction bases with no gene match: 9. Germline-derived CDR1 and CDR2 are ENHRY and SYGVKD. CDR3 sequence reads: CAISGSGTSGGVISYEQYF. The CDR3 nucleotides are TGTGCCATCAGTGGATCCGGGACTAGCGGGGGGGTGATCTCCTACGAGCAGTACTTC.

This rearrangement joins TRBV7-9 to TRBJ2-5; TRBD2 matches 11 bases. This CDR3 has 17 amino acids. V shed 3 bases and J 0 bases; nucleotides not matched to a gene: 6. Germline CDR1 reads SEHNR; CDR2 reads FQNEAQ (reference sequence). The DNA for the CDR3 is TGTGCCAGCAGCTTCAGGCTAGCGGGGGGCCACCAAGAGACCCAGTACTTC. Its translation: CASSFRLAGGHQETQYF. Supplemented by reference TRBV7-9 and TRBJ2-5, the full variable domain reads DTGVSQNPRHKITKRGQNVTFRCDPISEHNRLYWYRQTLGQGPEFLTYFQNEAQLEKSRLLSDRFSAERPKGSFSTLEIQRTEQGDSAMYLCASSFRLAGGHQETQYFGPGTRLLVL.

CDR3 sequence: CASSQDLDRGPKDTQYF. The DNA for the CDR3 is TGCGCCAGCAGCCAAGATCTGGACAGGGGGCCCAAAGATACGCAGTATTTT. This chain uses TRBV4-3 with TRBJ2-3; TRBD1 matches 11 bases. Germline lookup yields CDR1 LGHNA and CDR2 YSLEER. The CDR3 sequence is 17 residues long. With V trimmed by 0 bases and J by 5 bases, 7 bases remained unmatched.

The chain has TRBV19 and TRBJ1-5; D gene uncertain. The CDR3 length is 14 residues. The germline V gene encodes CDR1 LNHDA and CDR2 SQIVND (reference sequence). The V gene lost 9 bases and the J gene lost 0 bases, with 12 bases spanning the gap. CDR3 nucleotide sequence: TGTGCCAGCACTGGGGTAACTAGCAATCAGCCCCAGCATTTT. The encoded protein is CASTGVTSNQPQHF.

The chain combines TRBV27 with TRBJ2-4; 8 nucleotides line up with TRBD2. This CDR3 is built from 18 residues. V lost 3 bases, J lost 0 bases, and 10 bases stayed unmatched. Germline V gene lookup returns CDR1 MNHEY and CDR2 SMNVEV (reference sequence). The CDR3 DNA reads TGTGCCAGCAGTTTGTACGCGGGGGGTGCGGTAGCCAAAAACATTCAGTACTTC. As protein: CASSLYAGGAVAKNIQYF.

The V gene is TRBV6-6, the J gene TRBJ1-1; D is possibly TRBD1 (6 bases). CDR1 MNHNY and CDR2 SVGAGI come from the germline V gene (reference sequence). The CDR3 contains 12 residues. With 4 bases removed from V and 6 bases from J, the gap between germline ends came to 9 bases. The CDR3 loop is CASSSQGPEAFF. CDR3 DNA: TGTGCCAGCAGTTCTCAGGGGCCTGAAGCTTTCTTT.

The rearrangement joins TRBV5-1 to TRBJ2-5, with no clear D. The CDR3 is 11 residues long. The germline V gene has CDR1 SGHRS and CDR2 YFSETQ. Trimming left V 5 bases short and J 10 bases short, with 12 bases between. The DNA for the CDR3 is TGCGCCAGCAGGTATGAGGATATCCAGTACTTC. It is translated as CASRYEDIQYF.

The chain joins TRBV5-1 to TRBJ2-5, with D possibly matching TRBD1 (5 bases). This CDR3 has 14 amino acids. Per germline, CDR1 SGHRS and CDR2 YFSETQ. Trimming cost V 4 bases and J 4 bases, with 14 bases left between them. CDR3 DNA sequence: TGCGCCAGCAGCGGTGAGGCAGGGTCAGAGACCCAGTACTTC. The encoded protein is CASSGEAGSETQYF.

The rearrangement links TRBV7-2 to TRBJ1-4; D is perhaps TRBD1 (6 bases). The CDR3 is 15 amino acids. Germline lookup yields CDR1 SGHTA and CDR2 FQGNSA. With 0 bases removed from V and 3 bases from J, the gap between germline ends came to 8 bases. CDR3 in DNA: TGTGCCAGCAGCTTAGCGACAGGATCTAATGAAAAACTGTTTTTT. It encodes CASSLATGSNEKLFF.

The CDR3 reads CASSPWTDYRISPLHF. CDR3 nucleotide sequence: TGTGCCAGCAGTCCGTGGACAGACTACCGGATTTCACCCCTCCACTTT. The chain combines TRBV27 with TRBJ1-6, with D possibly being TRBD1 (6 bases). The CDR3 runs to 16 residues. Trimming shortened V by 5 bases and J by 9 bases, and 20 bases separated the two germline ends. Germline lookup yields CDR1 MNHEY and CDR2 SMNVEV (reference sequence).

This rearrangement joins TRBV14 to TRBJ1-1; D gene ambiguous. This CDR3 has 14 residues. The germline V and J ends were trimmed by 4 bases and 3 bases, with 12 bases remaining between them. Germline V gene data show CDR1 as SGHDN and CDR2 as FVKESK. The CDR3 loop reads CASSLFGRYTEAFF. The CDR3 DNA reads TGTGCCAGCAGCCTCTTTGGACGATACACTGAAGCTTTCTTT.

The chain employs TRBV5-4 and TRBJ2-1; 9 nucleotides match TRBD2. Trimming cost V 1 base and J 6 bases; bases outside gene matches: 11. This CDR3 contains 17 residues. Germline CDR1 reads SGHNT; CDR2 reads YYREEE (reference sequence). The CDR3 DNA sequence: TGTGCCAGCAGCTTGAGCCTCCTGGGCGGGGGGGGCAATGAGCAGTTCTTC. The encoded protein is CASSLSLLGGGGNEQFF.

The chain recombines TRBV7-9 with TRBJ2-7; 8 nucleotides align to TRBD1. This CDR3 spans 15 amino acids. V lost 1 base, J lost 5 bases, and 7 bases stayed unmatched. CDR1 and CDR2 from the germline V gene are SEHNR and FQNEAQ (reference sequence). Written as DNA, the CDR3 is TGTGCCAGCAGCTTAGACGGGACAGGTCTCCACGAGCAGTACTTC. Its protein is CASSLDGTGLHEQYF. Complete variable domain (other parts from reference TRBV7-9 and TRBJ2-7): DTGVSQNPRHKITKRGQNVTFRCDPISEHNRLYWYRQTLGQGPEFLTYFQNEAQLEKSRLLSDRFSAERPKGSFSTLEIQRTEQGDSAMYLCASSLDGTGLHEQYFGPGTRLTVT.